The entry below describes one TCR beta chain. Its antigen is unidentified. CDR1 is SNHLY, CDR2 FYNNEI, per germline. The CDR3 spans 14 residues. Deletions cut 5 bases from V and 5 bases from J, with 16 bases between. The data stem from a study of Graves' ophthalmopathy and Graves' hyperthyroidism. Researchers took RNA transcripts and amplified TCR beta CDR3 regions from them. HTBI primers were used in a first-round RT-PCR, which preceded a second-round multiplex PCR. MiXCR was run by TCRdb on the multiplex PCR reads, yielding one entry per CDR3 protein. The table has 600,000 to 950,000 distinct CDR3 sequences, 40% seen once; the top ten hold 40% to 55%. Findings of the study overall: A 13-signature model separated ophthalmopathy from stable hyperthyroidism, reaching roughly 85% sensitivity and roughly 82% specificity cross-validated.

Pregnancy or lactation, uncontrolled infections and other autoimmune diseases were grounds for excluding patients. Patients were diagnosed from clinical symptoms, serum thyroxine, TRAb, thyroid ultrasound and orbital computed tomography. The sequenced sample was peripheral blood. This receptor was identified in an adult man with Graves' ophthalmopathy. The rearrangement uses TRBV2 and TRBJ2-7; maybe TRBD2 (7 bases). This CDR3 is CASSYARGPHEQYF. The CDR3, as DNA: TGTGCCAGCAGTTACGCGCGGGGGCCCCACGAGCAGTACTTC.